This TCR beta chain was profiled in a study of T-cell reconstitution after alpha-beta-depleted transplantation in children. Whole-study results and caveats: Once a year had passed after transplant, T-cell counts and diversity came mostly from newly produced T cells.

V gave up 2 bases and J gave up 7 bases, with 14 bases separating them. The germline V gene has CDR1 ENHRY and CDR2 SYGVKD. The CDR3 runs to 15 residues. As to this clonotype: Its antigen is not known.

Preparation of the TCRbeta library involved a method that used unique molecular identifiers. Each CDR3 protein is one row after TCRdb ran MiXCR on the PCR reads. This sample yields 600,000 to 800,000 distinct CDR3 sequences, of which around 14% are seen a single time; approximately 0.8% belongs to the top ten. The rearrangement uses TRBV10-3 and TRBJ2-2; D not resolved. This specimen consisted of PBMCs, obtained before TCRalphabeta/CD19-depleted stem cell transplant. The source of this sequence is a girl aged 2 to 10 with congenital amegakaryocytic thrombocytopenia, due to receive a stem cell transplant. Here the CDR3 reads CAISEPSSSGGELFF. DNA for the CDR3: TGTGCCATCAGTGAGCCGTCCAGTTCAGGCGGGGAGCTGTTTTTT.